Sequencing of this T cell receptor beta chain was carried out in a study of cytomegalovirus exposure and HLA in healthy donors. The V gene lost 0 bases and the J gene lost 8 bases, with 13 bases spanning the gap. The length of the CDR3 is 13 residues. Germline V gene sequence: CDR1 GTSNPN, CDR2 SVGIG (reference sequence). The PCR was carried out with 60 Vbeta primers and 13 Jbeta primers. Measured with immunoSEQ multiplex PCR; TCRdb has only the in-frame clones, and not every one. The sample contains 200,000 to 250,000 clones, 82% of which appear only once. The source is a woman between 40 and 50 years old in good health and CMV-seronegative. The sequencing sample was made of PBMCs. The chain has TRBV30 and TRBJ1-2; D is uncertain. CDR3 nucleotides: TGTGCCTGGAGTGTAGAACGGACTTCGGGCTACACCTTC. Amino acid sequence: CAWSVERTSGYTF. Drawing the rest from reference TRBV30 and TRBJ1-2, the complete variable domain is SQTIHQWPATLVQPVGSPLSLECTVEGTSNPNLYWYRQAAGRGLQLLFYSVGIGQISSEVPQNLSASRPQDRQFILSSKKLLLSDSGFYLCAWSVERTSGYTFGSGTRLTVV.